This entry describes one TCR beta chain. These data belong to a study of blood T cell repertoires in COVID-19. Overall study: Collection of acute and convalescent COVID-19 samples took place in the United States, Italy and Spain. In each case, the material was cDNA or gDNA derived from T cells, B-cell-depleted T cells, or PBMCs.

This table comes from immunoSEQ multiplex PCR, and its TCRdb copy is limited to in-frame clones, with some not included. The data show about 16,000 clones, over 75% seen once. CDR1 MDHEN and CDR2 SYDVKM come from the germline V gene. The CDR3 length is 18 residues. V lost 6 bases and J 4 bases, leaving 24 bases between the germline ends. This TCR came from an older woman with active COVID-19. V is TRBV28 and J is TRBJ2-2; D possibly corresponds to TRBD2 (7 bases). Sequencing was carried out using peripheral blood. CDR3 sequence (DNA): TGTGCCAGCAGCCTCTTAGGGGGAGGGCCGGGAAGCACCGGGGAGCTGTTTTTT. Translated, it gives CASSLLGGGPGSTGELFF.